The present entry profiles one T cell receptor beta chain with its context. This clonotype showed up just a few times. No cognate antigen has been identified for it. Per-base qualities were not stored, and no clone one base away is much larger. Library creation used 5' RACE. TCRdb records NextSeq 500 as the sequencer. In the TCR library protocol, unique molecular identifiers were attached to individual cDNA molecules to correct for PCR bias and sequencing error. Sequencing covered both TCR alpha and beta chains, and within each sample the abundances of alpha and beta sequences were tightly co-correlated. Concerning the study's data processing: Decombinator V4 was used to perform V gene, J gene and CDR3 annotation of TCR sequences. Expanded TCRs were defined as changing significantly between any two time points under a Poisson model with p below 0.0001. TCR abundances were normalised to the total number of TCRs sequenced per sample and expressed as counts per million. TRAV1-2 paired with TRAJ12, TRAJ20 or TRAJ33 defined MAIT TCRs, while TRAV10 paired with TRAJ18 defined iNKT TCRs. VDJdb, accessed on 1 November 2021, was searched for TCRs annotated for CMV, EBV and SARS-CoV-2, and TCRs annotated for more than one antigen were excluded. The public sequencing data were trimmed at Q25 with fastp and processed into clonotypes with MiXCR by TCRdb, which kept only in-frame beta chains. Rows with a matching CDR3 protein are joined into one entry that keeps the most common DNA and genes. The V and J calls and clone size are TCRdb's, not the authors'. The sample table records 85,000 to 100,000 distinct CDR3 sequences; about 13% of these occur just once. Clones ranked in the top ten supply over 2% of the sample.

From cysteine to phenylalanine, the CDR3 is 15 amino acids long. The only DNA kept is the CDR3, 45 bases in frame from the first base. Based on the germline V gene, the CDR1 and CDR2 sequences are MDHEN and SYDVKM. Trimming removed 3 bases from V and 4 bases from J; the gene matches leave 6 bases unexplained. The study was a case-control design nested within a healthcare worker cohort in London, UK, with weekly nasopharyngeal swab PCR tests and blood sampling. Between 23 and 31 March 2020, the week of the UK lockdown, healthcare workers were enrolled and then followed up weekly for as long as 16 weeks. The entry originates in a study of early T cells in non-severe SARS-CoV-2 infection (dated by TCRdb to the early 2020s). For context, the study as a whole: Because TCR sequencing was done on bulk RNA from unsorted whole blood, the alpha and beta chains could not be paired. Points the paper makes about the study in general: VDJdb matching was skewed toward anti-spike CD8 responses, so virus-specific expansions were likely underestimated and private and CD4 specificities were missed.

Sequences were obtained from whole blood. The V and J genes are TRBV28 and TRBJ1-5; 7 central bases correspond to TRBD1. This clonotype originated in an adult who was a healthcare worker with PCR-confirmed SARS-CoV-2 infection or an uninfected control (not recorded which). This receptor has the CDR3 CASSFRGQNNQPQHF. The DNA reads TGTGCCAGCAGTTTCCGGGGACAGAATAATCAGCCCCAGCATTTT.